These 8 T cell receptor beta chains originate from one sample sequenced in a study of vaccination effects on CD4 cells after COVID-19. Investigators separated out CD4+ T cells once around nine days of culture had passed. Each participant was administered two doses of either the BNT162b2 or the mRNA-1273 vaccine. Antigens of these TCRs are unknown. Data came from immunoSEQ multiplex PCR; TCRdb stores just in-frame clones and leaves some out. The sample shows over 45,000 clones, roughly three quarters of them seen only once. Sample: CD4+ T cells from PBMCs cultured without peptide, taken after COVID-19 vaccination. These receptors were obtained from a human donor who received a COVID-19 vaccine.

The gene calls are TRBV6-5 and TRBJ2-3; a possible D gene is TRBD1 (6 bases). With 5 bases removed from V and 4 bases from J, the gap between germline ends came to 7 bases. Germline lookup yields CDR1 MNHEY and CDR2 SVGAGI. The CDR3 has 12 residues. The CDR3 DNA is TGTGCCAGCAGTACAGGGTCAGATACGCAGTATTTT. This gives the protein CASSTGSDTQYF.

CDR3 sequence reads: CASSDSGAGGHTDTQYF. CDR3 nucleotides: TGTGCCAGCAGTGACTCCGGGGCGGGGGGACACACAGATACGCAGTATTTT. The V gene is TRBV6-4, the J gene TRBJ2-3; 8 nucleotides match TRBD2. CDR3 length: 17 amino acids. V gave up 0 bases and J gave up 2 bases; unmatched junction bases: 7. CDR1 and CDR2 (germline): MRHNA, SNTAGT.

The chain couples TRBV2 to TRBJ2-5; 9 positions match TRBD2. The CDR3 has 15 amino acids. J was trimmed by 5 bases and V by 3 bases; bases with no gene match: 7. The V gene's germline CDR1 is SNHLY and CDR2 FYNNEI. CDR3 nucleotides: TGTGCCAGCAGTGATCGCGGGAGGGCCGTGGAGACCCAGTACTTC. As protein: CASSDRGRAVETQYF.

CDR3 DNA sequence: TGTGCCAGCAGCCTACAGGGTGACAATGAGCAGTTCTTC. Translated, it gives CASSLQGDNEQFF. This chain links TRBV3-1 (or the pseudogene TRBV3-2) with TRBJ2-1; the D gene is possibly TRBD1 (6 bases). The CDR3 loop spans 13 amino acids. Per germline, CDR1 LGHDT and CDR2 YNNKEL (reference sequence). V was trimmed by 4 bases and J by 5 bases, leaving 9 bases between them.

The chain joins TRBV3-1 (or the pseudogene TRBV3-2) to TRBJ2-2, with 7 bases that match TRBD1. The CDR3 is 13 amino acids. The ends lost 4 bases at V and 5 bases at J; junction bases unmatched: 1. Looked up from germline, CDR1 is LGHDT and CDR2 is YNNKEL (reference sequence). CDR3 protein: CASSRQGTGELFF. The CDR3 coding sequence is TGTGCCAGCAGCCGACAGGGTACCGGGGAGCTGTTTTTT.

J is TRBJ2-1 and V is TRBV10-3; D unclear. The germline V and J ends were trimmed by 6 bases and 6 bases, with 18 bases remaining between them. The CDR3 consists of 15 residues. Germline CDR1 is ENHRY and CDR2 is SYGVKD. CDR3 amino acids: CAISTNLDPLNEQFF. Written as DNA, the CDR3 is TGTGCCATCAGCACCAACCTCGACCCACTCAATGAGCAGTTCTTC.

The V gene is TRBV18, the J gene TRBJ2-1; 11 nucleotides align to TRBD2. The CDR3 length is 16 residues. V lost 3 bases and J lost 12; bases outside the gene matches: 13. CDR1 and CDR2 from the germline V gene are KGHSH and LQKENI. The CDR3 coding sequence is TGTGCCAGCTCACCCGTAGCGGGAGGGGCCGGCTTCGCGCAGTTCTTC. Translating gives CASSPVAGGAGFAQFF.

J is TRBJ2-1 and V is TRBV11-3; D possibly corresponds to TRBD1 (6 bases). Trimming left V 5 bases short and J 6 bases short, with 17 bases between. Germline V lookup: CDR1 SGHNT, CDR2 YENEEA. CDR3 length: 15 residues. This CDR3 is CASSPQGFSVNEQFF. Here the CDR3 DNA reads TGTGCCAGCAGCCCGCAGGGGTTTTCGGTCAATGAGCAGTTCTTC.